The 28 T cell receptor beta chains presented below share a single source sample, sequenced in a study of shared clonotypes between healthy human individuals (dated by TCRdb to 2018 to 2021). Libraries came from the immunoSEQ multiplex PCR assay. Sourced from immuneACCESS, this table was stored by TCRdb with only in-frame sequences that have V and J called. A share of the clones is absent; for the studies checked, an unresolved V gene accounts for under half, and the remainder has no known explanation. The sample contains some 1,400,000 clones, around 97% of them found a single time. Roughly 1.2% of the sample is held by the ten biggest clonotypes. Material: naive CD4+ T cells sorted from blood. What this sample's cell subset or site label stands for: CD45RA+ positively selected. The receptors here all came from a man aged 30-40 years in good health.

The chain recombines TRBV6-1 with TRBJ1-5; D unclear. The CDR3 extends over 15 amino acids. Germline V CDR1 and CDR2: MNHNS, SASEGT. V was pared by 4 bases and J by 3 bases, with 13 bases between. The CDR3 is CASSVYSRNNQPQHF. The CDR3 DNA is TGTGCCAGCAGTGTGTACAGCCGAAACAATCAGCCCCAGCATTTT.

CDR3 region: CASSPEGWGDQPQHF. The CDR3 coding sequence is TGTGCCAGCAGCCCCGAAGGTTGGGGGGATCAGCCCCAGCATTTT. This sequence joins TRBV9 and TRBJ1-5; weak D call: TRBD1 (5 bases). Per the germline V gene, CDR1 is SGDLS and CDR2 is YYNGEE. This CDR3 region has 15 residues. Trimming left V 4 bases short and J 5 bases short, with 16 bases between.

This clone was detected only once. The rearrangement joins TRBV7-9 to TRBJ2-7; D not resolved. Trimming stripped 4 bases from V and 4 bases from J, with 14 bases between. The CDR3 contains 14 residues. Germline CDR1 reads SEHNR; CDR2 reads FQNEAQ (reference sequence). The CDR3 DNA follows: TGTGCCAGCAGCTCCCGGACCTTGGGGTACGAGCAGTACTTC. Protein sequence: CASSSRTLGYEQYF.

The rearrangement joins TRBV25-1 to TRBJ1-4; 7 bases map to TRBD1. CDR1 and CDR2 from the germline V gene are MGHDK and SYGVNS. V trimming: 2 bases; J trimming: 6 bases; junction bases outside the gene matches: 9. CDR3 size: 16 residues. The CDR3 DNA reads TGTGCCAGCAGTGAACCGGGACAGAGAAAAGATGAAAAACTGTTTTTT. Its translation is CASSEPGQRKDEKLFF.

The rearrangement joins TRBV12-5 to TRBJ2-5; the match to TRBD1 covers 7 bases. The length of the CDR3 is 16 residues. The V and J ends lost 1 base and 7 bases, in that order; junction bases with no gene match: 12. Germline-derived CDR1 and CDR2 are LGHNT and FRNRAP. The CDR3 loop is CASGLASGQTSGTQYF. The DNA of the CDR3 is TGTGCTAGTGGTTTGGCCTCGGGACAGACCTCGGGGACCCAGTACTTC.

The genes are TRBV10-3 and TRBJ1-1; D gene unclear. CDR3 size: 11 residues. CDR1 ENHRY and CDR2 SYGVKD come from the germline V gene. V lost 10 bases and J lost 0, with 6 bases in between. The CDR3 loop reads CATQLNTEAFF. The CDR3 nucleotides read TGTGCCACACAGTTGAACACTGAAGCTTTCTTT.

V and J are TRBV2 and TRBJ1-1; D is unclear. The V gene's germline CDR1 is SNHLY and CDR2 FYNNEI. The CDR3 is made up of 13 amino acids. Trimming shortened V by 3 bases and J by 5 bases, and 10 bases separated the two germline ends. Here the CDR3 DNA reads TGTGCCAGCAGTGAGGCGGCTGGGACTGAAGCTTTCTTT. It encodes CASSEAAGTEAFF.

This clone is a singleton in its sample. The chain carries TRBV2 and TRBJ2-1; TRBD1 agrees at 8 bases. V dropped 7 bases and J dropped 9; count of bases not matched to a gene: 5. Germline loops: CDR1 SNHLY, CDR2 FYNNEI. The CDR3 totals 12 residues. The CDR3 DNA sequence: TGTGCCAGCAAGGACAGGGTCACTGAGCAGTTCTTC. Encoded protein: CASKDRVTEQFF.

This clone showed up just once. The rearrangement links TRBV27 to TRBJ2-7; either TRBD1 or TRBD2 may supply D (5 bases each). V gave up 0 bases and J gave up 4 bases, with 13 bases separating them. This CDR3 has 15 amino acids. Germline V gene sequence: CDR1 MNHEY, CDR2 SMNVEV (reference sequence). Written as DNA, the CDR3 is TGTGCCAGCAGTTTATCACTAGGGACGGGATACGAGCAGTACTTC. It specifies CASSLSLGTGYEQYF.

The V gene is TRBV7-8, the J gene TRBJ2-7, with a possible D match to TRBD2 (5 bases). The V end lost 1 base, the J end lost 3 bases, and 7 bases lay between the germline ends. The CDR3 runs to 13 residues. CDR1 and CDR2 from the germline V gene are SGHVS and FQNEAQ. In DNA form, the CDR3 reads TGTGCCAGCAGCTTAGTAGCGTTCTACGAGCAGTACTTC. Translating it yields CASSLVAFYEQYF.

This clone was seen only a few times. The chain couples TRBV6-5 to TRBJ2-3; TRBD1 matches at 7 bases. Germline-derived CDR1 and CDR2 are MNHEY and SVGAGI. The CDR3 contains 16 residues. V shed 4 bases and J 4 bases; nucleotides not matched to a gene: 11. In DNA form, the CDR3 reads TGTGCCAGCAGTTCCGTGGGACAGACTCCTCCAGATACGCAGTATTTT. Residues: CASSSVGQTPPDTQYF.

The table lists this clone with a count of one. The chain has TRBV7-8 and TRBJ2-2, with D perhaps matching TRBD1 or TRBD2 (5 bases each). The V gene's germline CDR1 is SGHVS and CDR2 FQNEAQ. Trimming removed 6 bases from V and 3 bases from J, with 14 bases in between. The CDR3 loop spans 15 amino acids. CDR3 DNA: TGTGCCAGCAGTCCTACCGGGACCCACACCGGGGAGCTGTTTTTT. This translates into CASSPTGTHTGELFF. Combining the CDR3 with reference TRBV7-8 and TRBJ2-2 gives the whole variable domain GAGVSQSPRYKVAKRGQDVALRCDPISGHVSLFWYQQALGQGPEFLTYFQNEAQLDKSGLPSDRFFAERPEGSVSTLKIQRTQQEDSAVYLCASSPTGTHTGELFFGEGSRLTVL.

This clone has just one count. The V and J genes are TRBV6-1 and TRBJ2-3; 7 bases match TRBD2. The CDR3 runs to 14 residues. V was pared by 0 bases and J by 4 bases, with 1 base of the junction left unmatched. Germline V CDR1 and CDR2: MNHNS, SASEGT. This CDR3 is CASSEAGGSDTQYF. As DNA, the CDR3 is TGTGCCAGCAGTGAAGCGGGAGGGTCAGATACGCAGTATTTT.

This chain uses TRBV18 with TRBJ2-7; D is unresolved. The CDR3 is 13 residues long. V lost 3 bases to trimming and J lost 2 bases, with 8 bases between them. Germline V gives CDR1 KGHSH, CDR2 LQKENI. CDR3 DNA sequence: TGTGCCAGCTCACCTATCGGAGCCTACGAGCAGTACTTC. This codes for CASSPIGAYEQYF.

This chain uses TRBV21-1 with TRBJ1-2; the table names TRBD1, a call not compared with the DNA. TRBV21-1 is listed as a pseudogene. The CDR3 has 15 amino acids. The CDR3 DNA follows: TGTGCCAGCAGCAAAGCGGGACAGGCGGTAGAGGGCTACACCTTC. Residues: CASSKAGQAVEGYTF.

The CDR3 sequence: CASSQQDYREGYEQYF. CDR3 coding DNA: TGCGCCAGCAGCCAACAGGACTACCGAGAGGGCTACGAGCAGTACTTC. The rearrangement links TRBV4-1 to TRBJ2-7; a possible D gene is TRBD2 (6 bases). The V end was cut by 2 bases, the J end by 3 bases, with 17 bases between. The CDR3 runs to 16 residues. The germline V gene has CDR1 MGHRA and CDR2 YSYEKL.

The J gene is TRBJ2-1, the V gene TRBV29-1; D unresolved. V lost 7 bases, J lost 0 bases, and 10 bases lay in between. Germline V gene lookup returns CDR1 SQVTM and CDR2 ANQGSEA. CDR3 length: 13 residues. The CDR3 region is CSAGRSSYNEQFF. The CDR3 bases are TGCAGCGCCGGAAGGTCCTCCTACAATGAGCAGTTCTTC.

This clone was detected once. V gene TRBV28 combines with J gene TRBJ1-1; D not resolved. The V and J ends lost 2 bases and 1 base respectively, with 11 bases between them. CDR3 length: 15 residues. Looked up from germline, CDR1 is MDHEN and CDR2 is SYDVKM. The CDR3 DNA follows: TGTGCCAGCAGTTTAGGGTCTGAGGGGAACACTGAAGCTTTCTTT. It specifies CASSLGSEGNTEAFF.

Worth noting for this clone: The same CDR3 also results from other DNA sequences found in this sample. This chain joins TRBV7-3 and TRBJ1-1; D uncertain. CDR3 size: 13 residues. Germline V gives CDR1 SGHTA, CDR2 FQGTGA. Trimming stripped 3 bases from V and 2 bases from J, with 7 bases between. This CDR3 is CASSLVGNTEAFF. CDR3 bases: TGTGCCAGCAGCTTGGTAGGAAACACTGAAGCTTTCTTT.

This chain joins TRBV10-3 and TRBJ2-3, with 10 nucleotides matching TRBD2. The CDR3 runs 16 residues. V dropped 0 bases and J dropped 8; count of bases not matched to a gene: 8. The germline gives CDR1 ENHRY, CDR2 SYGVKD. The CDR3 reads CAISESQLAGYGTQYF. The CDR3 region has the DNA TGTGCCATCAGTGAGTCACAACTAGCGGGATACGGTACGCAGTATTTT.

V and J are TRBV5-4 and TRBJ2-1; D is uncertain. CDR3 length: 15 residues. The V end was cut by 1 base, the J end by 0 bases, with 8 bases between. Germline values: CDR1 SGHNT, CDR2 YYREEE (reference sequence). The CDR3 DNA sequence: TGTGCCAGCAGCTTGCGTTCTAGCTCCTACAATGAGCAGTTCTTC. Its protein product is CASSLRSSSYNEQFF.

CDR3 coding DNA: TGTGCCAGCAGCGTAGGGACAGGGGGCCCTTTTGGCTACACCTTC. Its protein is CASSVGTGGPFGYTF. V usage is TRBV9 and J usage is TRBJ1-2; 11 nucleotides agree with TRBD1. V dropped 0 bases and J dropped 7; count of bases not matched to a gene: 5. CDR3 length: 15 residues. CDR1 SGDLS and CDR2 YYNGEE come from the germline V gene.

The chain has TRBV6-1 and TRBJ2-2; the match to TRBD1 covers 10 bases. Germline CDR1 is MNHNS and CDR2 is SASEGT. CDR3 size: 16 residues. V shed 4 bases, J shed 5 bases, and the junction held 7 bases outside the gene matches. The CDR3 DNA follows: TGTGCCAGCAGTGTCGCCGGGACAGGGGCTACCGGGGAGCTGTTTTTT. As protein: CASSVAGTGATGELFF.

The chain recombines TRBV15 with TRBJ2-7; the D gene is possibly TRBD1 (5 bases). Germline V gene data show CDR1 as LNHNV and CDR2 as YYDKDF (reference sequence). The CDR3 totals 15 residues. With 0 bases removed from V and 3 bases from J, the gap between germline ends came to 12 bases. CDR3 sequence (DNA): TGTGCCACCAGCAGAGAGATCAGGGCAGTCTACGAGCAGTACTTC. Its translation is CATSREIRAVYEQYF.

The gene calls are TRBV7-2 and TRBJ2-7; tentative D call: TRBD2 (5 bases). Per germline, CDR1 SGHTA and CDR2 FQGNSA. The V end was cut by 1 base, the J end by 6 bases, with 10 bases between. The CDR3 covers 13 residues. The CDR3 sequence is CASSLVAGGEQYF. DNA of the CDR3: TGTGCCAGCAGCTTAGTGGCGGGTGGCGAGCAGTACTTC.

The chain carries TRBV7-8 and TRBJ2-5; TRBD1 matches 10 bases. The CDR3 sequence is 16 residues long. Germline V CDR1 and CDR2: SGHVS, FQNEAQ. The junction had 7 bases not matched to a gene; V was cut back by 1 base and J by 5 bases. The CDR3 bases are TGTGCCAGCAGCTTAGTATCGGGACAGGGGCACGAGACCCAGTACTTC. Protein product: CASSLVSGQGHETQYF.

This clone came up a few times. This rearrangement joins TRBV5-1 to TRBJ1-5; D uncertain. With 4 bases removed from V and 3 bases from J, the gap between germline ends came to 8 bases. Looked up from germline, CDR1 is SGHRS and CDR2 is YFSETQ. CDR3 length: 13 residues. CDR3 sequence (DNA): TGCGCCAGCAGCAAAGGACCCAATCAGCCCCAGCATTTT. This gives the protein CASSKGPNQPQHF.

In its sample, this clone was seen once. The V gene is TRBV28, the J gene TRBJ2-1; 13 nucleotides match TRBD2. The CDR3 length is 19 residues. Trimming took 6 bases from V and 1 from J; bases not matched to a gene: 12. The germline gives CDR1 MDHEN, CDR2 SYDVKM. For the CDR3, the DNA is TGTGCCAGCAGCCCACTAGCGGGAGGGCCGTTCAGTTCCTACAATGAGCAGTTCTTC. Its translation is CASSPLAGGPFSSYNEQFF.